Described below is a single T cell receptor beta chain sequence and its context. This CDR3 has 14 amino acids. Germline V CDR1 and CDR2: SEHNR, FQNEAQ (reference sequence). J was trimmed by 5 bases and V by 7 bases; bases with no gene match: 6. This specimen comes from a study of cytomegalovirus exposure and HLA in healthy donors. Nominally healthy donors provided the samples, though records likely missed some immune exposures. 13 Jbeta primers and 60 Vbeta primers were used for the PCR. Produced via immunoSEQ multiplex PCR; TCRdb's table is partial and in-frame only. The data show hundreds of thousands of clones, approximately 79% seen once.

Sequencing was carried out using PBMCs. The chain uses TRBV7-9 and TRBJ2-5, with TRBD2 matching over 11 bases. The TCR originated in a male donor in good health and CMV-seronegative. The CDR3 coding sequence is TGTGCCAGCAAAGTAGCGGGGGGGGCGGAGACCCAGTACTTC. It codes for CASKVAGGAETQYF.